A selection of T cell receptor beta chains follows, all from one sample in a study of cytomegalovirus exposure and HLA in healthy donors. Clones were read by immunoSEQ multiplex PCR, and TCRdb kept only the in-frame ones, dropping some. This table holds 150,000 to 200,000 clones, 77% found once. Sequencing used PBMCs. The source is a woman in her twenties or thirties in good health and CMV-seronegative. CDR3s include the opening cysteine and the closing phenylalanine or tryptophan. Fields, in order: J gene, D gene, clone size, V gene, CDR3 length, CDR3 DNA, CDR3 protein. D genes are given only for firm matches. Rows may omit the clone size; those that give it use once, few, many or a size class.

TRBJ1-2 - - TRBV4-1 13 TGCGCCAGCAGCCCGGGACAAGTCTATGGCTACACCTTC CASSPGQVYGYTF
TRBJ2-7 TRBD1 - TRBV28 14 TGTGCCAGCAGTTTGCGACAGGGGAGCTACGAGCAGTACTTC CASSLRQGSYEQYF
TRBJ1-6 TRBD1 - TRBV9 15 TGTGCCAGCAGCACCCAAGGACAGGTAGTCTCACCCCTCCACTTT CASSTQGQVVSPLHF
TRBJ1-5 TRBD1 - TRBV7-2 16 TGTGCCAGCAGCTTAGGCCGACAGGGGGCAGGGCAGCCCCAGCATTTT CASSLGRQGAGQPQHF
TRBJ2-1 TRBD2 - TRBV28 14 TGTGCCAGCAGTTCCGGGACTAACTACAATGAGCAGTTCTTC CASSSGTNYNEQFF
TRBJ1-5 - - TRBV7-9 13 TGTGCCAGCAGCTTAGCTATTAATCAGCCCCAGCATTTT CASSLAINQPQHF
TRBJ2-1 - - TRBV4-1 16 TGCGCCAGCAGCCAAGATCAAGCGGGTTTGTACAATGAGCAGTTCTTC CASSQDQAGLYNEQFF
TRBJ1-4 - - TRBV12-2 17 TGTGCAAGTCGCTTCAAAATTGGGGGGGGAAGCAATGAAAAACTGTTTTTT CASRFKIGGGSNEKLFF
TRBJ2-1 TRBD2 - TRBV7-9 16 TGTGCCAGCAGCGGGACTAGCGGGGGGGATTACAATGAGCAGTTCTTC CASSGTSGGDYNEQFF
TRBJ1-2 - - TRBV30 17 TGTGCCTGGAGACCCCCGGACGGGGTGCCGGGTAACTATGGCTACCCCTTC CAWRPPDGVPGNYGYPF
TRBJ2-1 TRBD2 - TRBV9 16 TGTGCCAGCAGCCCCCATGCGAGCGGGAGGGGGGATGAGCAGTTCTTC CASSPHASGRGDEQFF
TRBJ1-1 - - TRBV27 16 TGTGCCAGCAGTTTATCGGGGACTGTCCTGAACACTGAAGCTTTCTTT CASSLSGTVLNTEAFF
TRBJ2-3 - - TRBV5-1 14 TGCGCCAGCAGCACAACAGGATACACAGATACGCAGTATTTT CASSTTGYTDTQYF
TRBJ2-1 TRBD2 - TRBV7-3 13 TGTGCCAGCAGCAAACTAGCGCGAGGAGGGCAGTTCTTC CASSKLARGGQFF
TRBJ1-6 - - TRBV7-9 12 TGTGCCAGCAGCCTCGGGGTGTCACCCCTCCACTTT CASSLGVSPLHF
TRBJ2-7 TRBD2 - TRBV28 15 TGTGCCAGCAGTGCCCCTAGCGGGAGATCCTACGAGCAGTACTTC CASSAPSGRSYEQYF
TRBJ1-1 - - TRBV27 16 TGTGCCAGCAGTTCGTTTCGGGGAGCGGGGAACACTGAAGCTTTCTTT CASSSFRGAGNTEAFF
TRBJ1-4 - - TRBV7-2 15 TGTGCCAGCAGCTTAGCGGGGCAGGGAAATGAAAAACTGTTTTTT CASSLAGQGNEKLFF
TRBJ2-7 TRBD1 - TRBV11-1 15 TGTGCCAGCAGCTCACAGGGGGCGCCCCTGGCCGAGCAGTACTTC CASSSQGAPLAEQYF
TRBJ2-3 TRBD2 - TRBV7-3 16 TGTGCCAGCAGCCCCTGGACTAGCGGGACCCCAGATACGCAGTATTTT CASSPWTSGTPDTQYF
TRBJ1-6 - - TRBV7-8 15 TGTGCCAGCTCCTCTCAAGGACAGAGCATCTCACCCCTCCACTTT CASSSQGQSISPLHF
TRBJ1-1 - - TRBV23-1 15 TGCGCCAGCAGTGAAATTGAGGGAATCGGCACTGAAGCTTTCTTT CASSEIEGIGTEAFF
TRBJ1-3 - - TRBV5-4 18 TGTGCCAGCAGCTTGGGACTGACAAGGGGATTCTCTGGAAACACCATATATTTT CASSLGLTRGFSGNTIYF
TRBJ1-1 TRBD1 - TRBV27 15 TGTGCCAGCAGTCCGTGGGACAGGGGGAGAACTGAAGCTTTCTTT CASSPWDRGRTEAFF
TRBJ1-4 - - TRBV2 16 TGTGCCAGCAGGTGGCAGGGCGGGAGCACTAATGAAAAACTGTTTTTT CASRWQGGSTNEKLFF
TRBJ1-2 - once TRBV7-2 16 TGTGCCAGCAGCTTCCTAGGTCAGAGGGTTCTTGGTGGCTACACCTTC CASSFLGQRVLGGYTF
TRBJ2-7 - few TRBV6-5 15 TGTGCCAGCAGTTACCGCCCTCGGCCGGGCTACGAGCAGTACTTC CASSYRPRPGYEQYF
TRBJ2-2 TRBD1 - TRBV4-3 20 TGCGCCAGCAGCCAAGCTTTCTTGGGACAGGGGGATTCGAACACCGGGGAGCTGTTTTTT CASSQAFLGQGDSNTGELFF
TRBJ1-1 - - TRBV19 13 TGTGCCAGTAGTATCTTTAGCGGCACTGAAGCTTTCTTT CASSIFSGTEAFF
TRBJ1-1 TRBD1 - TRBV6-5 16 TGTGCCAGCAGTTACAACACCGGGACAGGGAACACTGAAGCTTTCTTT CASSYNTGTGNTEAFF
TRBJ2-7 TRBD1 - TRBV10-2 17 TGCGCCAGCAGTGAGTCTGGTATTGGGACAGGGTCCTACGAGCAGTACTTC CASSESGIGTGSYEQYF
TRBJ1-1 - - TRBV28 15 TGTGCCAGCAGTAATCAGGGCCAATCGAACACTGAAGCTTTCTTT CASSNQGQSNTEAFF
TRBJ1-2 - - TRBV12-5 14 TGTGCTAGTGGTTTGGCAAGCCTCATCTATGGCTACACCTTC CASGLASLIYGYTF
TRBJ2-7 TRBD1 - TRBV2 14 TGTGCCAGCAGTTGGAAGGGGGCCTCGTACGAGCAGTACTTC CASSWKGASYEQYF
TRBJ2-1 - few TRBV11-2 12 TGTGCCAGCAGCAGTTCCGGGGGTGAGCAGTTCTTC CASSSSGGEQFF
TRBJ2-7 - - TRBV7-7 15 TGTGCCAGCAGCCCCCGGTTGGCAGGCCCCTACGAGCAGTACTTC CASSPRLAGPYEQYF
TRBJ1-5 TRBD1 - TRBV18 17 TGTGCCAGCTCACCTAATGACAGGGGGAATAGCAATCAGCCCCAGCATTTT CASSPNDRGNSNQPQHF
TRBJ1-4 TRBD1 few TRBV6-1 14 TGTGCCAGCAGTGCGGGGACAGGGGGTGAAAAACTGTTTTTT CASSAGTGGEKLFF
TRBJ2-7 - - TRBV28 19 TGTGCCAGCAGTTTATGGTTCGGGAACGGTCTATGGGTGAACTACGAGCAGTACTTC CASSLWFGNGLWVNYEQYF
TRBJ2-3 TRBD2 - TRBV7-3 17 TGTGCCAGCAGCTTGGCGGGAGGACCTTTGAGCACAGATACGCAGTATTTT CASSLAGGPLSTDTQYF
TRBJ2-3 TRBD2 - TRBV6-4 15 TGTGCCAGCAGTGACTCGGTCGACCGGGAGGCTACGCAGTATTTT CASSDSVDREATQYF
TRBJ2-7 TRBD2 few TRBV6-5 15 TGTGCCAGCAGTTACTCGTCAAGCGGGAGCTACGAGCAGTACTTC CASSYSSSGSYEQYF